The T cell receptor (beta chain) described here comes from a study of technical replicates of blood from four donors. Some clones are missing from TCRdb's copy, which holds only in-frame ones; the method was immunoSEQ multiplex PCR. The table has some 79,000 clones, approximately 94% seen once. The CDR3 is 15 amino acids. Germline V gives CDR1 MNHEY, CDR2 SMNVEV (reference sequence). Trimming removed 8 bases from V and 4 bases from J; junction bases left unmatched: 12. The receptor's source is a human donor in good health. Specimen: T cells isolated from PBMCs. J is TRBJ2-3 and V is TRBV27, with 7 nucleotides matching TRBD2. In DNA, the CDR3 is TGTGCCAGCGCCCATGGGGCGGGAGAGTCAGATACGCAGTATTTT. Translated, it gives CASAHGAGESDTQYF.